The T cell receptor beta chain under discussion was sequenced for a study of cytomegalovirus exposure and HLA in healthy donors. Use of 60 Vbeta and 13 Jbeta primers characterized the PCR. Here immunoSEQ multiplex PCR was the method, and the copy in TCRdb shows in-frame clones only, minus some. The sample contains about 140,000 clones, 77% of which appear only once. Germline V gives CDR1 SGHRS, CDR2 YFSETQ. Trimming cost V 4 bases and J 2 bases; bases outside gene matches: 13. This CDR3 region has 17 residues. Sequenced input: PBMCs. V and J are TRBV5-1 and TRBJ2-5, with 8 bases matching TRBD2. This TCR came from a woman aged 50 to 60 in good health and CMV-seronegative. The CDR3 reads CASSPLRGGLYQETQYF. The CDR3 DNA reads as TGCGCCAGCAGCCCCCTTCGCGGGGGGCTATATCAAGAGACCCAGTACTTC.